The next 3 T cell receptor beta chains were all read from a single sample in a study of radiotherapy plus CTLA-4 blockade in lung cancer. Assay: immunoSEQ multiplex PCR; the TCRdb copy retains only in-frame clones and omits some. The data hold about 87,000 clones, with around 90% observed a single time. The source material was peripheral blood, sampled from a patient treated with radiotherapy plus ipilimumab. Every receptor here comes from a human donor with non-small cell lung cancer that progressed on radiotherapy plus ipilimumab.

The chain combines TRBV27 with TRBJ1-6, with unresolved D. V was trimmed by 2 bases and J by 0 bases, leaving 11 bases between them. The germline CDR1 and CDR2 sequences are MNHEY and SMNVEV (reference sequence). The CDR3 runs to 17 residues. CDR3 DNA: TGTGCCAGCAGTTTAGAGGCCAGAAGCTCCTATAATTCACCCCTCCACTTT. This gives the protein CASSLEARSSYNSPLHF.

This chain joins TRBV27 and TRBJ1-2; 7 bases map to TRBD1. This CDR3 contains 13 residues. The germline CDR1 and CDR2 sequences are MNHEY and SMNVEV (reference sequence). With V trimmed by 2 bases and J by 8 bases, 5 bases remained unmatched. This CDR3 is CASSLSDRAGYTF. The CDR3 DNA reads TGTGCCAGCAGTTTAAGTGACAGGGCGGGCTACACCTTC.

The CDR3 DNA is TGTGCCAGCAGCTTCGGGACAGTCTTCCAAGAGACCCAGTACTTC. It encodes CASSFGTVFQETQYF. The rearrangement links TRBV11-1 to TRBJ2-5, with 7 positions matching TRBD1. The V segment lost 3 bases and the J segment 1 base; nucleotides outside the gene matches: 5. Germline V CDR1 and CDR2: SGHAT, FQDESV (reference sequence). The CDR3 spans 15 residues.